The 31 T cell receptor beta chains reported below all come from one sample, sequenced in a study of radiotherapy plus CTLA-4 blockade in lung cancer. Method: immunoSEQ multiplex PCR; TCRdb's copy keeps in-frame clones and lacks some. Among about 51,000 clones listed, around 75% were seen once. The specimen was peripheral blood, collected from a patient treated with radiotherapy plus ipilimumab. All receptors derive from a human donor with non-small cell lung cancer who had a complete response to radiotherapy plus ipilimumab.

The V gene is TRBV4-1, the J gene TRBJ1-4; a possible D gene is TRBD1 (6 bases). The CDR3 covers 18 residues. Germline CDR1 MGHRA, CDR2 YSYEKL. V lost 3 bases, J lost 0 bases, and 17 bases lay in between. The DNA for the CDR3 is TGCGCCAGCAGCCATGTACTCCCGGGACAAACAACTAATGAAAAACTGTTTTTT. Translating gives CASSHVLPGQTTNEKLFF.

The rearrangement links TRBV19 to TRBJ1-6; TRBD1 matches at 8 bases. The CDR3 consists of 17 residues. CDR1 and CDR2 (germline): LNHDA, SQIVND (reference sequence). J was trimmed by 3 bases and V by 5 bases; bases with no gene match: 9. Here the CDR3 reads CASSPLGQGLYNSPLHF. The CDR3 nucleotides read TGTGCCAGTAGTCCCCTCGGACAGGGCCTCTATAATTCACCCCTCCACTTT.

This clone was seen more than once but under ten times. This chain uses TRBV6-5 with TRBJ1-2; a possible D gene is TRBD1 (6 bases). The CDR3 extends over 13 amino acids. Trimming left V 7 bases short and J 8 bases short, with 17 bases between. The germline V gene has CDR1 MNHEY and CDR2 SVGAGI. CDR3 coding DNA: TGTGCCAGCATGGGGACCAGGGGCTGGGGCTACACCTTC. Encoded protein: CASMGTRGWGYTF.

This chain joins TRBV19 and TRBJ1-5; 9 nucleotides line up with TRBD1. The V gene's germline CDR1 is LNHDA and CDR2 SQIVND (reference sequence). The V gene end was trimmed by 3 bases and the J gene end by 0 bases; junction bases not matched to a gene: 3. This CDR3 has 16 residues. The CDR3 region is CASSMGTGLSNQPQHF. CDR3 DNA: TGTGCCAGTAGTATGGGGACAGGGCTTAGCAATCAGCCCCAGCATTTT.

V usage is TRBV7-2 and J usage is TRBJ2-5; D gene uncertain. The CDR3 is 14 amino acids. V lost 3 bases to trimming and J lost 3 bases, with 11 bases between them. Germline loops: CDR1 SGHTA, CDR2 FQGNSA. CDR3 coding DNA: TGTGCCAGCAGCTTGAGGATTACGGAAGAGACCCAGTACTTC. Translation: CASSLRITEETQYF. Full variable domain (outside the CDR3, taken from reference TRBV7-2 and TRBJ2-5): GAGVSQSPSNKVTEKGKDVELRCDPISGHTALYWYRQSLGQGLEFLIYFQGNSAPDKSGLPSDRFSAERTGGSVSTLTIQRTQQEDSAVYLCASSLRITEETQYFGPGTRLLVL.

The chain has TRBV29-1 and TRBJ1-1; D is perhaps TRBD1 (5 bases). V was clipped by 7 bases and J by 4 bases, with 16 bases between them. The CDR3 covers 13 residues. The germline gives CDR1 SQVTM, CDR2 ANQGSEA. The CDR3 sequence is CSALGLSPTEAFF. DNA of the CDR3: TGCAGCGCTTTGGGACTCAGCCCCACTGAAGCTTTCTTT.

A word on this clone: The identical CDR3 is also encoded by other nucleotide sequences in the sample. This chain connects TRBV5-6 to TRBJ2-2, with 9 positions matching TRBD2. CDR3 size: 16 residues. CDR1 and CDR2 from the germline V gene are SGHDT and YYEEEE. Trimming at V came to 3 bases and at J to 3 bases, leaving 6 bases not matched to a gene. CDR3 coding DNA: TGTGCCAGCAGCTCCGGATTAGCGGGGGACACCGGGGAGCTGTTTTTT. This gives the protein CASSSGLAGDTGELFF.

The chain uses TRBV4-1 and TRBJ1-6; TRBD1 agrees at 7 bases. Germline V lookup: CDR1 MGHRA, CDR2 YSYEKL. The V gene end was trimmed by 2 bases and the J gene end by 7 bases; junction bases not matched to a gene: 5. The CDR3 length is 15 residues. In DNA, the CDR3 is TGCGCCAGCAGCCAAACCGGGACAGAGAATTCACCCCTCCACTTT. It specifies CASSQTGTENSPLHF.

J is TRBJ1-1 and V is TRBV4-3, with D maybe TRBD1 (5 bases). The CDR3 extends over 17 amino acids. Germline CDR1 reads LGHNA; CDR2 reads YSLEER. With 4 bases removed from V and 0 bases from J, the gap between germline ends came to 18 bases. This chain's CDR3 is CASSLGMTEAMNTEAFF. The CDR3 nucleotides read TGCGCCAGCAGCCTAGGTATGACAGAGGCAATGAACACTGAAGCTTTCTTT.

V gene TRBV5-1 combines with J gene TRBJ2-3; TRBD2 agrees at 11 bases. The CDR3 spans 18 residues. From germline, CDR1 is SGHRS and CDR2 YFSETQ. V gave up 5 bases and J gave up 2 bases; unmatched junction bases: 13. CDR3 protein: CASREFFGLAGLTDTQYF. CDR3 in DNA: TGCGCCAGCAGGGAGTTTTTCGGACTAGCGGGCCTCACAGATACGCAGTATTTT.

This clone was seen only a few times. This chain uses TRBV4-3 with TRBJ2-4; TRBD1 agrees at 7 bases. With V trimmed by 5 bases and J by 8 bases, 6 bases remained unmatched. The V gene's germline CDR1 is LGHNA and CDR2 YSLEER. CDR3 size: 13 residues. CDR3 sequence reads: CASSVSQGDIQYF. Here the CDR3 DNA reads TGCGCCAGCAGCGTCAGCCAGGGGGACATTCAGTACTTC.

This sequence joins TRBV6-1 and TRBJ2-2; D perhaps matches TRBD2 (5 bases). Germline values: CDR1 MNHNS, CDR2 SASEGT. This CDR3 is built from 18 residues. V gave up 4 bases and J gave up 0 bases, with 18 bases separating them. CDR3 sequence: CASSVGPGKIANTGELFF. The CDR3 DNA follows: TGTGCCAGCAGTGTAGGCCCCGGGAAAATCGCGAACACCGGGGAGCTGTTTTTT.

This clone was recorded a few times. This CDR3 is CASNRNSNQPQHF. In DNA form, the CDR3 reads TGTGCCAGCAACAGAAATAGCAATCAGCCCCAGCATTTT. V is TRBV2 and J is TRBJ1-5; unclear D gene. V was clipped by 7 bases and J by 0 bases, with 7 bases between them. Germline CDR1 and CDR2: SNHLY and FYNNEI. The CDR3 runs to 13 residues. Supplemented by reference TRBV2 and TRBJ1-5, the full variable domain reads EPEVTQTPSHQVTQMGQEVILRCVPISNHLYFYWYRQILGQKVEFLVSFYNNEISEKSEIFDDQFSVERPDGSNFTLKIRSTKLEDSAMYFCASNRNSNQPQHFGDGTRLSIL.

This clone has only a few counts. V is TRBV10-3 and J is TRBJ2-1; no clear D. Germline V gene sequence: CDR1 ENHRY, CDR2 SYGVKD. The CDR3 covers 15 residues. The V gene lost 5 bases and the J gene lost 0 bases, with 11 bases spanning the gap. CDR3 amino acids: CAISSLATSYNEQFF. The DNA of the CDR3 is TGTGCCATCAGTTCCCTGGCCACCTCCTACAATGAGCAGTTCTTC.

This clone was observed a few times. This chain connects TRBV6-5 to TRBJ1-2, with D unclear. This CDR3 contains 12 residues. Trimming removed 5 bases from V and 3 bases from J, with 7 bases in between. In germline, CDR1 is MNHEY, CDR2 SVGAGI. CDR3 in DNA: TGTGCCAGCAGTCCACAGTACTATGGCTACACCTTC. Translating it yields CASSPQYYGYTF.

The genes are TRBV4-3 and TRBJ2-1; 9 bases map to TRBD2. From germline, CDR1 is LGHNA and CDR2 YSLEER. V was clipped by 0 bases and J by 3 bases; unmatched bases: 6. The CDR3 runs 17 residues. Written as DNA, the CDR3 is TGCGCCAGCAGCCAAGATCGGGCTAGCGGGATCTACAATGAGCAGTTCTTC. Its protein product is CASSQDRASGIYNEQFF.

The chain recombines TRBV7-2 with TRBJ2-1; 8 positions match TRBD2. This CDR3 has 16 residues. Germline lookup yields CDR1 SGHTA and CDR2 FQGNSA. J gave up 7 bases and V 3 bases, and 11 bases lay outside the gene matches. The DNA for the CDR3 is TGTGCCAGCAGCTTCGCGTCCGGGAGGGGGGGGAATGAGCAGTTCTTC. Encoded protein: CASSFASGRGGNEQFF.

Written as DNA, the CDR3 is TGTGCCAGCACTTGGGACAGCCCGAGGTTTGGTGAGCAGTTCTTC. This sequence encodes CASTWDSPRFGEQFF. The chain employs TRBV18 and TRBJ2-1, with 7 bases matching TRBD1. J gave up 9 bases and V 8 bases, and 16 bases lay outside the gene matches. The CDR3 length is 15 residues. Germline V CDR1 and CDR2: KGHSH, LQKENI.

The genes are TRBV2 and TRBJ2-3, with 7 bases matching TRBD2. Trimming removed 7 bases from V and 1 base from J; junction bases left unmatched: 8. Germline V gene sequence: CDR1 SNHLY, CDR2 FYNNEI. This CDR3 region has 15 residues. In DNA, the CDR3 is TGTGCCAGCATTGGACTAGAGCGACGCACAGATACGCAGTATTTT. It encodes CASIGLERRTDTQYF.

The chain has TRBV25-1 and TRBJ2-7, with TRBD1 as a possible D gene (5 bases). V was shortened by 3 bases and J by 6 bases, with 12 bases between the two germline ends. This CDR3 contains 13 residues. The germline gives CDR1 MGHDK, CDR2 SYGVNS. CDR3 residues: CASSDYDSLEQYF. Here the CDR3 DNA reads TGTGCCAGCAGTGATTATGACAGTCTCGAGCAGTACTTC.

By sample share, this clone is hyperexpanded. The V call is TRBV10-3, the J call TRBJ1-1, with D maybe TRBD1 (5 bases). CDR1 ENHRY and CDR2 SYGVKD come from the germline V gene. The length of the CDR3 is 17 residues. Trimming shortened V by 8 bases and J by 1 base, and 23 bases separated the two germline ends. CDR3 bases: TGTGCCATCCTAGCGGACGGGGCCTTGAGGGAGAACACTGAAGCTTTCTTT. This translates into CAILADGALRENTEAFF.

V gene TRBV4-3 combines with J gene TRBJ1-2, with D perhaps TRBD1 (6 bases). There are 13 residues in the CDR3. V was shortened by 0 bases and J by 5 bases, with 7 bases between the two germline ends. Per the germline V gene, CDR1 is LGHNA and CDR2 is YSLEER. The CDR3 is CASSQEGGYGYTF. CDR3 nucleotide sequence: TGCGCCAGCAGCCAAGAAGGGGGTTATGGCTACACCTTC.

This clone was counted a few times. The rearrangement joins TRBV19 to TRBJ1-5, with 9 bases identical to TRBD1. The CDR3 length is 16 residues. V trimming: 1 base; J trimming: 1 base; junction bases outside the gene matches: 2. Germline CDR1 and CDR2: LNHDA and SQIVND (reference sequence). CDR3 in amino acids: CASSIVQGASNQPQHF. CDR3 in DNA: TGTGCCAGTAGTATAGTACAGGGGGCAAGCAATCAGCCCCAGCATTTT.

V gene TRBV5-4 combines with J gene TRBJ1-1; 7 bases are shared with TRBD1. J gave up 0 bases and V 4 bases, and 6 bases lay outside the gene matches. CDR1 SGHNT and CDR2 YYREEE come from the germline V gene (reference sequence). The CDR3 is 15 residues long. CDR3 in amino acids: CASSPGQNLNTEAFF. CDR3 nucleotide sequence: TGTGCCAGCAGCCCGGGACAGAACTTGAACACTGAAGCTTTCTTT. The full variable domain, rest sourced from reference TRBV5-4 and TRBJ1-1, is ETGVTQSPTHLIKTRGQQVTLRCSSQSGHNTVSWYQQALGQGPQFIFQYYREEENGRGNFPPRFSGLQFPNYSSELNVNALELDDSALYLCASSPGQNLNTEAFFGQGTRLTVV.

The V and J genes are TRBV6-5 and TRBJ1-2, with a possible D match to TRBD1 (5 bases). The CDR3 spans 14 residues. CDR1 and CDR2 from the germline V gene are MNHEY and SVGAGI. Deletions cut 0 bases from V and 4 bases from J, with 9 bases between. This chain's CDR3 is CASSYSGQRYGYTF. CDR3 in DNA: TGTGCCAGCAGTTACTCTGGACAACGCTATGGCTACACCTTC.

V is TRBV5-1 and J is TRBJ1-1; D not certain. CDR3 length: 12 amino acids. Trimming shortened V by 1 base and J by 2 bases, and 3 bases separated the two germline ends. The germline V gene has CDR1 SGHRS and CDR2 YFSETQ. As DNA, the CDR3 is TGCGCCAGCAGCTTGACTAACACTGAAGCTTTCTTT. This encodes CASSLTNTEAFF. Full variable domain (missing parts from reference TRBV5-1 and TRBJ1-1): KAGVTQTPRYLIKTRGQQVTLSCSPISGHRSVSWYQQTPGQGLQFLFEYFSETQRNKGNFPGRFSGRQFSNSRSEMNVSTLELGDSALYLCASSLTNTEAFFGQGTRLTVV.

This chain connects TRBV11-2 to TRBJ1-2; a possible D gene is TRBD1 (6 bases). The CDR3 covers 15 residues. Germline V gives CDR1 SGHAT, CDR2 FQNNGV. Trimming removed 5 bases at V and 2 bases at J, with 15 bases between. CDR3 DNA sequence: TGTGCCAGCAGCCTCTTGGGGGGGCTCAACTATGGCTACACCTTC. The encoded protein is CASSLLGGLNYGYTF.

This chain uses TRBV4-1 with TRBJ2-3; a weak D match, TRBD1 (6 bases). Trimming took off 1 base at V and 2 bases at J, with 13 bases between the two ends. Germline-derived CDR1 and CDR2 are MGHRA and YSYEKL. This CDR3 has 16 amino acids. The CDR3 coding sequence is TGCGCCAGCAGCCAAGTTGGGGGCCAGATCACAGATACGCAGTATTTT. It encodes CASSQVGGQITDTQYF.

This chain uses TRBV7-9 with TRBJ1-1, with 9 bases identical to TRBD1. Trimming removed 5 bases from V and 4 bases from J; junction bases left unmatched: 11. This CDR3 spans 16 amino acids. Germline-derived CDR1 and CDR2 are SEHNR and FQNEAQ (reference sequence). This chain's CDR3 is CASSQGTGLTGTEAFF. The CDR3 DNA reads TGTGCCAGCAGCCAAGGGACAGGGCTTACTGGCACTGAAGCTTTCTTT.

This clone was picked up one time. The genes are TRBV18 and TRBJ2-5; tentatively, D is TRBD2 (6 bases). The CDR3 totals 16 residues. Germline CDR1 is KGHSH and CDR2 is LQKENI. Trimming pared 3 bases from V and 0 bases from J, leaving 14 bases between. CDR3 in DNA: TGTGCCAGCTCACCTATAGCGGCAGAGTACCAAGAGACCCAGTACTTC. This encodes CASSPIAAEYQETQYF.

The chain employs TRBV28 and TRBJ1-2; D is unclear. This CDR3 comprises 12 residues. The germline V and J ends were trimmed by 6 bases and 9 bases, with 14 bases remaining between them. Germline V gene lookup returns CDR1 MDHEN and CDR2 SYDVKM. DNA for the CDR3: TGTGCCAGCAGAGAGCGGCCGATGAGCTACACCTTC. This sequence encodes CASRERPMSYTF.